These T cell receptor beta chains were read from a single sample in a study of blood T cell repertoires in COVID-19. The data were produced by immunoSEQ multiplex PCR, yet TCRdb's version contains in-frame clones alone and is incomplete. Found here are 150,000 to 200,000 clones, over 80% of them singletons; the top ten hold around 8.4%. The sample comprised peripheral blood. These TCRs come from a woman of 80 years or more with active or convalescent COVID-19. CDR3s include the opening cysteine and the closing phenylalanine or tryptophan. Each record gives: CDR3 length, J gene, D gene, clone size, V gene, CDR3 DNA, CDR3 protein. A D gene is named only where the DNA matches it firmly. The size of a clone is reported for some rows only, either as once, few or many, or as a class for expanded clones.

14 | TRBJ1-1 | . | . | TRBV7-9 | TGTGCCAGCAGCACACAGGGTAGGGAGACTGAAGCTTTCTTT | CASSTQGRETEAFF
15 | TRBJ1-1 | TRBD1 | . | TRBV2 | TGTGCCAGCAGTGAGGGGGGGACAGGTTTCGCTGAAGCTTTCTTT | CASSEGGTGFAEAFF
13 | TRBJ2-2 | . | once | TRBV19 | TGTGCCATTCTGACAGGGAACACCGGGGAGCTGTTTTTT | CAILTGNTGELFF
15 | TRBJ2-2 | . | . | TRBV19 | TGTGCCAGTAGTATGGGCCTCTCGAACACCGGGGAGCTGTTTTTT | CASSMGLSNTGELFF
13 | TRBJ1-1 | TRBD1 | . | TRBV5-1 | TGCGCCAGCAGCGTTCCCGGGACAGATGAAGCTTTCTTT | CASSVPGTDEAFF
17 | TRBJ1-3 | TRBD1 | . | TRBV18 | TGTGCCAGCTCACCTCTGGGACAGGGTTTGTCTGGAAACACCATATATTTT | CASSPLGQGLSGNTIYF
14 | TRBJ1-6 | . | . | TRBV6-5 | TGTGCCAGCAGTTACGGCAGGTATAATTCACCCCTCCACTTT | CASSYGRYNSPLHF
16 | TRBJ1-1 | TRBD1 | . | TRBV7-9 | TGTGCCAGCAGCTTACAGGGGGCGTGGGGGAACACTGAAGCTTTCTTT | CASSLQGAWGNTEAFF
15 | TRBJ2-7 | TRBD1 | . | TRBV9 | TGTGCCAGCAGCTCTGGACAGGGAAGCTCCTACGAGCAGTACTTC | CASSSGQGSSYEQYF
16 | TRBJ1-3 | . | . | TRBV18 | TGTGCCAGCTCCCCCATCGGGGGGGGCCCTGGAAACACCATATATTTT | CASSPIGGGPGNTIYF
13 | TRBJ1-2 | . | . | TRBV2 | TGTGCCAGCAGTGAGCAGGGGCCGGGCGGCTACACCTTC | CASSEQGPGGYTF
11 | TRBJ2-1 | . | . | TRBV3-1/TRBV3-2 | TGTGCCAGCAGCCAAGCTCTGGAGCAGTTCTTC | CASSQALEQFF
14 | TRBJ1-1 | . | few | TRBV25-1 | TGTGCCAGCAGTGTAACGGGGATGGGCACTGAAGCTTTCTTT | CASSVTGMGTEAFF
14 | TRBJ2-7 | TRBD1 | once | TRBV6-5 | TGTGCCAGCACCCCCGGGACAGGGAGCTACGAGCAGTACTTC | CASTPGTGSYEQYF
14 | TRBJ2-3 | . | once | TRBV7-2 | TGTGCCAGCAGCCTCGGACAGAGCGAGGCGGCGCAGTATTTT | CASSLGQSEAAQYF
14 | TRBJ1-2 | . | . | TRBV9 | TGTGCCAGCAGCGTAGGACTCCACTCATATGGCTACACCTTC | CASSVGLHSYGYTF
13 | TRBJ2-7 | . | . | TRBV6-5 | TGTGCCAGCAGTTACGCTTACTCTTACGAGCAGTACTTC | CASSYAYSYEQYF
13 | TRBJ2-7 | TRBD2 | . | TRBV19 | TGTGCCAGTAGTTCTTCGGGGGGTGGGGAGCAGTACTTC | CASSSSGGGEQYF
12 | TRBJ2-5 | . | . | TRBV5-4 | TGTGCCAGCAGCACTCACCAAGAGACCCAGTACTTC | CASSTHQETQYF
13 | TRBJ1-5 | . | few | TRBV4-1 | TGCGCCAGCAGCCAAGGGCAGGGGCAGCCCCAGCATTTT | CASSQGQGQPQHF
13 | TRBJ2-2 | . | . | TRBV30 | TGTGCCTGGAGTTTCGGAGTCACCGGGGAGCTGTTTTTT | CAWSFGVTGELFF
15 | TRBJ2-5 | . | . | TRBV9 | TGTGCCAGCAGCGTAGGTGCAACCACGGGAGAGACCCAGTACTTC | CASSVGATTGETQYF
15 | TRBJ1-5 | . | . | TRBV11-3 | TGTGCCAGCAGCTTAGCGGGAAATAGCAATCAGCCCCAGCATTTT | CASSLAGNSNQPQHF
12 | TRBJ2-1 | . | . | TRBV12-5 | TGTGCTAGTGGTTTGGACAGCTATGAGCAGTTCTTC | CASGLDSYEQFF
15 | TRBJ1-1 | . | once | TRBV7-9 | TGTGCCAGCAGCTTAGGAGCGGGACAGAACACTGAAGCTTTCTTT | CASSLGAGQNTEAFF
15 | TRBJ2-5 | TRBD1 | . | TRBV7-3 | TGTGCCAGCAGCCGAGGGACAGGGAGTCAAGAGACCCAGTACTTC | CASSRGTGSQETQYF
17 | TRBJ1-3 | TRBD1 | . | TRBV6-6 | TGTGCCAGCAGTCCTCGAGGGACAGGGCAATCTGGAAACACCATATATTTT | CASSPRGTGQSGNTIYF
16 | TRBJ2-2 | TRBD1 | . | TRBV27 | TGTGCCAGCAAGAACCAGGGGGCGCGAAACACCGGGGAGCTGTTTTTT | CASKNQGARNTGELFF
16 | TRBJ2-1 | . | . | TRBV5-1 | TGCGCCAGCAGCTTGGCCGGGGTGACCTCCTACAATGAGCAGTTCTTC | CASSLAGVTSYNEQFF
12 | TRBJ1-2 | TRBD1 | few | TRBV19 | TGTGCCATTCCGGACAGGGCGCTTGGCTACACCTTC | CAIPDRALGYTF
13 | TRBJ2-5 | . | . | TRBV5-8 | TGTGCCAGCAGCCTCGACTCGAAAGAGACCCAGTACTTC | CASSLDSKETQYF
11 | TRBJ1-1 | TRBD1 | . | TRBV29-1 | TGCAGCGTCGGACAGGTAACTGAAGCTTTCTTT | CSVGQVTEAFF
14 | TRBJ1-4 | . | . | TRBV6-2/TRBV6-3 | TGTGCCAGCAGTTCCGGACAGCCTAATGAAAAACTGTTTTTT | CASSSGQPNEKLFF
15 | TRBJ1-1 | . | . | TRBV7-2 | TGTGCCAGCAGCTTAGGTGGGGCATTGGCCACTGAAGCTTTCTTT | CASSLGGALATEAFF
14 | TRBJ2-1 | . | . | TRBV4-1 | TGCGCCAGCAGCCAAGCCGCGGGATTCAATGAGCAGTTCTTC | CASSQAAGFNEQFF
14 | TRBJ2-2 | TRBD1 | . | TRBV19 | TGTGCCAGTACCGACAGGGGATACACCGGGGAGCTGTTTTTT | CASTDRGYTGELFF
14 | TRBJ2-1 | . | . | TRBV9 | TGTGCCAGCAGCGGCGACAGGTCCTACAATGAGCAGTTCTTC | CASSGDRSYNEQFF
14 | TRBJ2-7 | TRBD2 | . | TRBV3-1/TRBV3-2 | TGTGCCAGCAGCCAAGATATCGTGCGGGAGGAGCAGTACTTC | CASSQDIVREEQYF
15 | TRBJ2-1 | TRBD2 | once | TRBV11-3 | TGTGCCAGCAGCCGAACTAGCGGTTCTAGGAATGAGCAGTTCTTC | CASSRTSGSRNEQFF
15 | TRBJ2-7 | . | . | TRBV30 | TGTGCCTGGAGTGCTGACCGACTAGGAGGGAACGAGCAGTACTTC | CAWSADRLGGNEQYF
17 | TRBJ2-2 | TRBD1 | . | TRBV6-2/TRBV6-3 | TGTGCCAGCAGTTACGAGGACAGGGGGCGAGACACCGGGGAGCTGTTTTTT | CASSYEDRGRDTGELFF
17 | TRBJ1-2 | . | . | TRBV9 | TGTGCCAGCAGCCTAGGAGAGCATACCCCACTAAACTATGGCTACACCTTC | CASSLGEHTPLNYGYTF
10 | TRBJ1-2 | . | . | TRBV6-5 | TGTGCCAGCAGTCTTTATGGCTACACCTTC | CASSLYGYTF
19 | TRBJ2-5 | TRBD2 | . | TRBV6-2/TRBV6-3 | TGTGCCAGCAGTTCGGGACTAGCGGGGCCCCGGCCGTACCAAGAGACCCAGTACTTC | CASSSGLAGPRPYQETQYF
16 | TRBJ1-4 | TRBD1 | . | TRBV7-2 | TGTGCCAGCACCGAACAGGGGGCAATCGCTAATGAAAAACTGTTTTTT | CASTEQGAIANEKLFF
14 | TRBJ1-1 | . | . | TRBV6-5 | TGTGCCAGCAGGTACAGTACTATGAACACTGAAGCTTTCTTT | CASRYSTMNTEAFF
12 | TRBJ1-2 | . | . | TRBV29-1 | TGCAGCGTTGCAAGCAGGGATTATGGCTACACCTTC | CSVASRDYGYTF
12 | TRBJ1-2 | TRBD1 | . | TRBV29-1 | TGCAGCGTCCTCACAGGGGACTATGGCTACACCTTC | CSVLTGDYGYTF